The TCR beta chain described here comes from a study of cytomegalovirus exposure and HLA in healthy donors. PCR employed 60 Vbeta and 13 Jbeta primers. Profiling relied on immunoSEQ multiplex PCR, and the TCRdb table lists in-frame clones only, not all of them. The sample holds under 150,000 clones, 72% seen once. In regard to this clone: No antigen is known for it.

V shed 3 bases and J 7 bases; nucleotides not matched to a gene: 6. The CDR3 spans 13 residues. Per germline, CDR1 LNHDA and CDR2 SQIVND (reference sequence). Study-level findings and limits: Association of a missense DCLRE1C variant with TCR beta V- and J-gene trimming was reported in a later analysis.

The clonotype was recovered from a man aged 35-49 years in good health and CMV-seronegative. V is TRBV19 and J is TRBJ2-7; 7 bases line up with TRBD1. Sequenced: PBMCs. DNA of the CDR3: TGTGCCAGTAGTATCGGGACAGCCACAGAGCAGTACTTC. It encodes CASSIGTATEQYF.